The rows below give T cell receptor beta chains drawn from one sample of a study of shared clonotypes between healthy human individuals. Here immunoSEQ multiplex PCR was the method, and the copy in TCRdb shows in-frame clones only, minus some. The sample shows roughly 1,500,000 clones, roughly 98% of them seen only once. Sequenced: naive CD4+ T cells sorted from blood. These TCRs come from a man aged 25-45 years in good health. CDR3s include the opening cysteine and the closing phenylalanine or tryptophan. Fields, in order: V gene, J gene, clone size, CDR3 protein. Rows give clone size only sometimes, using once, few, many, or a class for an expanded clone.

TRBV5-6,TRBJ2-3,once,CASSPQGGRTDTQYF
TRBV11-2,TRBJ1-2,.,CASSLDRGPGANYGYTF
TRBV28,TRBJ2-1,once,CASSLQVLNEQFF
TRBV14,TRBJ1-6,.,CASSQQWSPLHF
TRBV5-6,TRBJ1-2,.,CASSPELTGNYGYTF
TRBV30,TRBJ2-2,.,CAWSRTGGTGELFF
TRBV7-6,TRBJ2-1,.,CASSARPTGTSSYNEQFF
TRBV18,TRBJ2-1,.,CASSPLPGGTHNEQFF
TRBV14,TRBJ1-1,.,CASSQVGVRKAFF
TRBV28,TRBJ2-7,.,CASSSAGGEQYF
TRBV19,TRBJ1-3,.,CASSFRDSSGNTIYF
TRBV5-6,TRBJ1-1,.,CASSSRMMNTEAFF
TRBV6-4,TRBJ2-7,.,CASSGGRAYEQYF
TRBV9,TRBJ1-1,.,CASSPWPGQGVNTEAFF
TRBV29-1,TRBJ2-7,.,CSILRDTYEQYF
TRBV29-1,TRBJ2-7,.,CSVRVLAGSYEQYF
TRBV9,TRBJ2-7,.,CASSVTGNSYEQYF
TRBV19,TRBJ2-7,.,CASSISREGYEQYF
TRBV5-1,TRBJ2-5,.,CASSLQETQYF
TRBV27,TRBJ1-4,.,CASSPQPGQVVATNEKLFF
TRBV28,TRBJ1-2,.,CASSQVTVSYGYTF
TRBV5-4,TRBJ2-3,.,CASGENGGDTQYF
TRBV5-1,TRBJ2-5,.,CASSLVTDQETQYF
TRBV30,TRBJ2-7,.,CAWSPPGAEQYF
TRBV13,TRBJ1-2,.,CASSGRVYGYTF
TRBV6-6,TRBJ2-7,.,CASRYDGGSYEQYF
TRBV30,TRBJ2-2,.,CAWMGYGRNTGELFF
TRBV14,TRBJ2-1,.,CASSQEQGLGYNEQFF
TRBV5-1,TRBJ2-4,.,CASSLWAQGAMAKNIQYF
TRBV5-8,TRBJ1-5,.,CASSGHRVGSNQPQHF
TRBV4-2,TRBJ2-1,.,CASSQFLVSYNEQFF
TRBV19,TRBJ2-1,.,CASSKPLAGGYGDNEQFF
TRBV11-2,TRBJ1-1,.,CASRRLGDTEAFF
TRBV7-6,TRBJ2-7,.,CASSHLRGAASYEQYF
TRBV9,TRBJ1-4,.,CASSRGGDEKLFF